The 5 T cell receptor beta chains reported below all come from one sample, sequenced in a study of blood T cell repertoires in COVID-19. Repertoires were generated with immunoSEQ multiplex PCR, while TCRdb's copy carries only in-frame clones and drops some. This table has some 150,000 clones, just under 90% appearing once. Sequenced input: peripheral blood. The receptor set was obtained from a man aged 18 to 35 with active or convalescent COVID-19.

The rearrangement links TRBV7-8 to TRBJ2-7, with D possibly matching TRBD2 (6 bases). Trimming took 3 bases from V and 6 from J, leaving 12 bases between them. Germline assignment: CDR1 SGHVS and CDR2 FQNEAQ. The CDR3 is 13 residues long. This CDR3 is CASSFMAGGEQYV. DNA of the CDR3: TGTGCCAGCAGCTTTATGGCCGGGGGCGAGCAGTACGTC.

This chain links TRBV7-8 with TRBJ2-1; TRBD2 might be the D (7 bases). This CDR3 is 15 amino acids long. V lost 5 bases and J 2 bases, leaving 13 bases between the germline ends. The germline V gene encodes CDR1 SGHVS and CDR2 FQNEAQ. The CDR3 spells CASSKIGGAYNEQFF. The CDR3 DNA reads TGTGCCAGCAGCAAAATAGGGGGGGCCTACAATGAGCAGTTCTTC.

The chain employs TRBV2 and TRBJ1-5; D unresolved. The CDR3 length is 15 residues. CDR1 SNHLY and CDR2 FYNNEI come from the germline V gene. V lost 2 bases, J lost 1 base, and 9 bases lay in between. The CDR3 DNA is TGTGCCAGCAGTGAAACAGATTCGAGCAATCAGCCCCAGCATTTT. Residues: CASSETDSSNQPQHF. The full variable domain, with the rest looked up from reference TRBV2 and TRBJ1-5, is EPEVTQTPSHQVTQMGQEVILRCVPISNHLYFYWYRQILGQKVEFLVSFYNNEISEKSEIFDDQFSVERPDGSNFTLKIRSTKLEDSAMYFCASSETDSSNQPQHFGDGTRLSIL.

This clone appeared a few times. J is TRBJ2-3 and V is TRBV5-4; TRBD1 agrees at 9 bases. The CDR3 is made up of 14 amino acids. CDR1 and CDR2 from the germline V gene are SGHNT and YYREEE (reference sequence). The trim removed 4 bases at V and 5 bases at J, leaving 5 bases unmatched. CDR3 protein: CASSPGQGKDTQYF. CDR3 bases: TGTGCCAGCAGCCCGGGACAGGGAAAAGATACGCAGTATTTT. The whole variable domain, remainder taken from reference TRBV5-4 and TRBJ2-3, is ETGVTQSPTHLIKTRGQQVTLRCSSQSGHNTVSWYQQALGQGPQFIFQYYREEENGRGNFPPRFSGLQFPNYSSELNVNALELDDSALYLCASSPGQGKDTQYFGPGTRLTVL.

This chain joins TRBV24-1 and TRBJ1-2; D might be TRBD1 (5 bases). Between the trimmed V and J ends, which lost 4 bases and 0 bases, there was a span of 8 bases. The V gene's germline CDR1 is KGHDR and CDR2 SFDVKD. CDR3 length: 14 residues. CDR3 loop: CATSESTANYGYTF. CDR3 coding DNA: TGTGCCACCAGTGAGTCGACAGCTAACTATGGCTACACCTTC.